This TCR beta chain stems from a study of blood T cells in healthy people across ages. In this sample, this clonotype turned up a few times. The CDR3 contains 15 residues. CDR1 and CDR2 (germline): DFQATT, SNEGSKA (reference sequence). V dropped 4 bases and J dropped 2; count of bases not matched to a gene: 8. A sample-barcoded 5' primer and a J-beta primer mix were used in a second PCR of roughly 7 to 11 cycles. TCRdb recomputed calls from the 5' RACE reads with MiXCR, one row per CDR3 protein. The table lists 850,000 to 950,000 distinct CDR3 sequences, 25% to 35% of them singletons. The J gene is TRBJ1-1, the V gene TRBV20-1, with 9 bases lining up with TRBD1. The sample consisted of blood. The sequence came from a woman older than 75 in good health. CDR3 nucleotide sequence: TGCAGTGCTACCGGGACAGGGCTTCCCAACACTGAAGCTTTCTTT. Its protein product is CSATGTGLPNTEAFF.